The 27 T cell receptor beta chains below come from one sample, sequenced in a study of T cell clusters in autoimmune cytopenias. TRB amplification used 250 ng of peripheral blood genomic DNA. Multiplex touch-down PCR amplified TRB using TRB-A and TRB-B pools in one tube. TCRdb re-analyzed the multiplex PCR reads; it lists each CDR3 protein once, without DNA. In all, the sample yields about 15,000 distinct CDR3 sequences. Material: peripheral blood. The receptor source for this set is a human donor with an autoimmune cytopenia or autoimmune hepatitis (not recorded which).

The rearrangement links TRBV19 to TRBJ2-7; TCRdb proposes TRBD1, but this gene call is untestable without DNA. The germline CDR1 and CDR2 sequences are LNHDA and SQIVND (reference sequence). This CDR3 has 15 amino acids. This chain's CDR3 is CASSSWDRPIYEQYF.

The V and J genes are TRBV27 and TRBJ2-1; the D call of TRBD2 rests on TCRdb alone, since no DNA is present to check it. The CDR3 sequence is 19 residues long. CDR1 and CDR2 from the germline V gene are MNHEY and SMNVEV (reference sequence). The CDR3 loop is CASSFIGLAGGWSYNEQFF.

By frequency, this clonotype is medium-sized. The chain recombines TRBV29-1 with TRBJ2-5; TCRdb's D call, TRBD2, is unchecked because there is no DNA. Germline CDR1 is SQVTM and CDR2 is ANQGSEA. This CDR3 region has 12 residues. The CDR3 reads CSVLAGQETQYF.

The chain couples TRBV20-1 to TRBJ2-1; the D call from TCRdb, TRBD1, cannot be confirmed without DNA. The CDR3 contains 16 residues. The germline V gene has CDR1 DFQATT and CDR2 SNEGSKA (reference sequence). This CDR3 is CSARDPGGRAYNEQFF.

The chain employs TRBV27 and TRBJ1-2; the D gene TCRdb calls, TRBD1, cannot be checked with no DNA. Germline CDR1 reads MNHEY; CDR2 reads SMNVEV (reference sequence). The CDR3 has 14 amino acids. CDR3 residues: CASSLGQGNYGYTF.

The chain joins TRBV12-3 or TRBV12-4 to TRBJ1-5; without DNA, the TCRdb call of TRBD1 cannot be checked. The CDR3 length is 12 residues. The CDR3: CASSVKGAPQHF.

The chain has TRBV18 and TRBJ1-1; TCRdb's D gene call, TRBD1, goes unchecked for lack of DNA. The CDR3 length is 15 residues. Germline values: CDR1 KGHSH, CDR2 LQKENI. The CDR3 loop reads CASSPRAGLNTEAFF.

This sequence joins TRBV6-1 and TRBJ1-5; TCRdb's D gene call, TRBD1, goes unchecked for lack of DNA. The CDR3 loop spans 14 amino acids. CDR1 MNHNS and CDR2 SASEGT come from the germline V gene. CDR3: CASSISAPPQPQHF.

This clonotype is identified as medium-sized from frequency. The chain uses TRBV6-5 and TRBJ1-2. CDR1 is MNHEY, CDR2 SVGAGI, per germline. This CDR3 has 12 residues. The CDR3: CASSSAASGYTF.

Considering frequency, this clonotype is medium-sized. The chain uses TRBV6-5 and TRBJ1-4; TCRdb's D gene call, TRBD1, goes unchecked for lack of DNA. This CDR3 comprises 14 residues. Germline CDR1 and CDR2: MNHEY and SVGAGI. CDR3 region: CASRRTGGDEKLFF.

This chain uses TRBV12-3 or TRBV12-4 with TRBJ2-6. The CDR3 is 15 amino acids. The CDR3 loop reads CASSWVISGANVLTF.

The V call is TRBV6-5, the J call TRBJ1-2. Germline lookup yields CDR1 MNHEY and CDR2 SVGAGI. CDR3 length: 14 residues. The CDR3 reads CASKDEGPSKGYTF.

The V call is TRBV27, the J call TRBJ2-1; TCRdb selects TRBD2, and the lack of DNA leaves this call unchecked. Germline loops: CDR1 MNHEY, CDR2 SMNVEV (reference sequence). CDR3 size: 16 residues. CDR3 loop: CASSLRWEGKDNEQFF.

According to its frequency, this clonotype is medium-sized. The V call is TRBV6-5, the J call TRBJ2-7; TCRdb calls TRBD2, which cannot be checked without DNA. This CDR3 has 13 amino acids. Germline CDR1 and CDR2: MNHEY and SVGAGI. CDR3 in amino acids: CASSIPGTTKAYF.

V is TRBV11-1 and J is TRBJ2-5; TCRdb outputs TRBD1, but without DNA this stays unchecked. This CDR3 is built from 15 residues. Looked up from germline, CDR1 is SGHAT and CDR2 is FQDESV (reference sequence). CDR3 sequence: CASSFSDRGGETQYF.

V usage is TRBV6-5 and J usage is TRBJ1-6. Per the germline V gene, CDR1 is MNHEY and CDR2 is SVGAGI. The CDR3 loop spans 14 amino acids. CDR3 residues: CASKAALYNSPLHF.

The chain recombines TRBV19 with TRBJ1-1; TCRdb selects TRBD1, and the lack of DNA leaves this call unchecked. Per germline, CDR1 LNHDA and CDR2 SQIVND (reference sequence). The CDR3 length is 13 residues. The chain's CDR3 is CASTPWGAAEAFF.

This sequence joins TRBV5-4 and TRBJ2-7; TCRdb designates TRBD1, a call that cannot be tested without DNA. Per germline, CDR1 SGHNT and CDR2 YYREEE (reference sequence). CDR3 length: 15 residues. Here the CDR3 reads CASSLAQGRIYEQYF.

J is TRBJ1-2 and V is TRBV6-5; TCRdb lists TRBD1, though no DNA is available to test this call. Germline V gives CDR1 MNHEY, CDR2 SVGAGI. The CDR3 has 13 residues. The CDR3 is CASSRTELYGYTF.

The rearrangement uses TRBV12-3 or TRBV12-4 and TRBJ2-1; as DNA is missing, the TRBD1 call by TCRdb cannot be tested. The CDR3 length is 16 residues. The CDR3 reads CASSLRLAGVYNEQFF.

By frequency, this clonotype registers medium-sized. V usage is TRBV15 and J usage is TRBJ2-2. Germline CDR1 reads LNHNV; CDR2 reads YYDKDF (reference sequence). This CDR3 has 13 residues. The CDR3 here is CATSSANTGELFF.

CDR3 amino acids: CASSTHPDRVSYEQYF. The chain carries TRBV27 and TRBJ2-7; TCRdb indicates TRBD1, and absent DNA this call remains unverified. Germline CDR1 and CDR2: MNHEY and SMNVEV (reference sequence). The CDR3 loop spans 16 amino acids.

This clonotype is called medium-sized based on its frequency. V and J are TRBV20-1 and TRBJ1-5; TCRdb returns TRBD1, unconfirmable since there is no DNA. CDR3 size: 16 residues. In germline, CDR1 is DFQATT, CDR2 SNEGSKA (reference sequence). This chain's CDR3 is CSASQWGGGFGQPQHF.

This chain joins TRBV7-9 and TRBJ1-1. The CDR3 has 14 amino acids. Germline CDR1 is SEHNR and CDR2 is FQNEAQ (reference sequence). CDR3 amino acids: CASLRINGDTEAFF.

The rearrangement joins TRBV19 to TRBJ2-7; TCRdb's assignment of TRBD1 cannot be checked, as there is no DNA. This CDR3 has 12 residues. The germline CDR1 and CDR2 sequences are LNHDA and SQIVND (reference sequence). CDR3: CATRGPSYEQYF.

This chain's CDR3 is CASSSRLRDRAFRAFF. The V and J genes are TRBV11-1 and TRBJ1-1; the TCRdb call, TRBD1, lacks DNA for checking. The CDR3 runs 16 residues. The germline V gene has CDR1 SGHAT and CDR2 FQDESV (reference sequence).

The chain links TRBV5-6 to TRBJ2-7; TCRdb reports TRBD1, a call that lacks DNA to check it against. The germline gives CDR1 SGHDT, CDR2 YYEEEE. This CDR3 is built from 14 residues. The CDR3 here is CASRGQEGSYEQYF. Combining the CDR3 with reference TRBV5-6 and TRBJ2-7 gives the whole variable domain DAGVTQSPTHLIKTRGQQVTLRCSPKSGHDTVSWYQQALGQGPQFIFQYYEEEERQRGNFPDRFSGHQFPNYSSELNVNALLLGDSALYLCASRGQEGSYEQYFGPGTRLTVT.